This T cell receptor beta chain stems from a study of cytomegalovirus exposure and HLA in healthy donors. Looking at the study overall: A prior study identified 117 million unique TCR beta sequences from about 200 million T cells. Clustering assigned around 77% of the approximately 400 genotyped donors to the Caucasian-associated ancestry cluster.

This PCR relied on a set of 60 Vbeta primers and 13 Jbeta primers. TCRdb keeps only in-frame clones here, not all; method: immunoSEQ multiplex PCR. Of some 110,000 clones in the sample, under 70% were seen once. This CDR3 is built from 15 residues. CDR1 is MGHRA and CDR2 is YSYEKL in the germline V gene. V lost 4 bases, J lost 5 bases, and 15 bases lay in between. Sequenced: PBMCs. The chain is built from TRBV4-1 and TRBJ1-3, with D possibly being TRBD1 (6 bases). This receptor was obtained from a man aged 30-40 years in good health and CMV-seropositive. The CDR3 region is CASSLSDSPRNTIYF. In nucleotides, the CDR3 is TGCGCCAGCAGCCTCTCGGACAGCCCCCGAAACACCATATATTTT.